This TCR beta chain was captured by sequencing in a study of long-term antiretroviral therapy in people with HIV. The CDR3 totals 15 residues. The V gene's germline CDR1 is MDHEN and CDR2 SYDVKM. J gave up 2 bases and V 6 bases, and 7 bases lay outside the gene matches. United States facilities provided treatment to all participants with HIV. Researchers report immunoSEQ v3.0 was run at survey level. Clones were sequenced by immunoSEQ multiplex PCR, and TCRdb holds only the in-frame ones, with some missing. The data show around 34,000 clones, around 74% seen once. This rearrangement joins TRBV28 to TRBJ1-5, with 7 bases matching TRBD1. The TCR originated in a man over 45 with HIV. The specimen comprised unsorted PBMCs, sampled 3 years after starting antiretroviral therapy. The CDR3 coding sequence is TGTGCCAGCAGCCCTACAGGGGCGGGCAATCAGCCCCAGCATTTT. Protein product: CASSPTGAGNQPQHF.